This T cell receptor (beta chain) was identified in a study of cytomegalovirus exposure and HLA in healthy donors. The study's findings and limits: A later analysis found that most CMV-associated TCR beta chains appeared HLA-restricted. Sequencing likely generated an artifact that appeared as a cluster of highly shared sequence variants. The availability of immune exposure information extended only to CMV serostatus.

Germline V gives CDR1 MNHEY, CDR2 SMNVEV (reference sequence). This CDR3 is built from 14 residues. PCR involved 60 Vbeta and 13 Jbeta primers. TCRdb's table, derived via immunoSEQ multiplex PCR, lists solely in-frame clones and lacks some. The top ten hold 2.5% to 4% of the sample, which has 90,000 or so clones, about 81% seen once. Regarding donors, all were healthy bone marrow donors. With regard to this clone: Its antigen remains unidentified.

The sample comprised PBMCs. The chain employs TRBV27 and TRBJ2-5, with no clear D. The J call may not be correct, given that the DNA end is closer to TRBJ2-7. The clonotype originates from a woman in her thirties or forties in good health and CMV-seronegative. The DNA of the CDR3 is TGTGCCAGCAGTTTATCGAGGAGCTCCTACGAGCAGTACTTC. Residues: CASSLSRSSYEQYF.